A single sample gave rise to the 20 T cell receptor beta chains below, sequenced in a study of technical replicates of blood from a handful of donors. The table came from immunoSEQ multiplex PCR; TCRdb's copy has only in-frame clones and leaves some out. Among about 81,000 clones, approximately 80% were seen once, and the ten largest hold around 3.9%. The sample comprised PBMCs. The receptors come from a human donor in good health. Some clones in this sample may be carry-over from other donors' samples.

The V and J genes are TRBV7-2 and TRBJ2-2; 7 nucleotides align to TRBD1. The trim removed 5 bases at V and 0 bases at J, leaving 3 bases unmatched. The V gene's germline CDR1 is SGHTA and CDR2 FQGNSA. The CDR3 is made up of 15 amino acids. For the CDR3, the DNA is TGTGCCAGCAGCCGAGACAGGGCGAACACCGGGGAGCTGTTTTTT. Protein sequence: CASSRDRANTGELFF.

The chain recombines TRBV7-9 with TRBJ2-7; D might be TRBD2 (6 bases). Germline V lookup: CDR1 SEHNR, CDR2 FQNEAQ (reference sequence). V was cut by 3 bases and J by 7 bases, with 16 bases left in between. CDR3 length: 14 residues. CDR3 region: CASSLWGVREEQYF. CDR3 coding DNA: TGTGCCAGCAGCTTGTGGGGCGTCCGGGAGGAGCAGTACTTC.

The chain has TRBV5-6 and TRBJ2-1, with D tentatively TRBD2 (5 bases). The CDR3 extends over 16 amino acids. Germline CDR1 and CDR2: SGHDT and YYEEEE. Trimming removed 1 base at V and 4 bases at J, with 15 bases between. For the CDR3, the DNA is TGTGCCAGCAGCTTGTTTCGGGAACCGGCTTACAATGAGCAGTTCTTC. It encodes CASSLFREPAYNEQFF.

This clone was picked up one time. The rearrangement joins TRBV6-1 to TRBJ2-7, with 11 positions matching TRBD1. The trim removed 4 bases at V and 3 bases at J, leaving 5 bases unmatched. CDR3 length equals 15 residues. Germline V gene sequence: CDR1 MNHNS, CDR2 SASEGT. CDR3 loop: CASSAVGTGGYEQYF. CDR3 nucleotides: TGTGCCAGCAGTGCAGTTGGGACAGGGGGCTACGAGCAGTACTTC.

Here the CDR3 reads CAIGARTGTTGELFF. The CDR3 region has the DNA TGTGCCATCGGCGCGAGGACAGGGACCACCGGGGAGCTGTTTTTT. The chain uses TRBV21-1 and TRBJ2-2; the DNA was not compared with TRBD1, the D call given in the table. TRBV21-1 is a known pseudogene. The CDR3 totals 15 residues.

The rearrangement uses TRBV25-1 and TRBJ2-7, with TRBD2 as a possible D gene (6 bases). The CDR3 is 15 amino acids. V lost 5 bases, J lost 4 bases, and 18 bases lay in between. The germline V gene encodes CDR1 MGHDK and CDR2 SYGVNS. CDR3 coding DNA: TGTGCCAGCAGTCCGGGGGACTGGGACCCATACGAGCAGTACTTC. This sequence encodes CASSPGDWDPYEQYF.

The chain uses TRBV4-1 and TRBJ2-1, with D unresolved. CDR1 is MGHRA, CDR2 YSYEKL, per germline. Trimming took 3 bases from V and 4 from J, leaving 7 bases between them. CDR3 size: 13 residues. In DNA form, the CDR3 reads TGCGCCAGCAGCCAGAGCCCTTACAATGAGCAGTTCTTC. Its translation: CASSQSPYNEQFF.

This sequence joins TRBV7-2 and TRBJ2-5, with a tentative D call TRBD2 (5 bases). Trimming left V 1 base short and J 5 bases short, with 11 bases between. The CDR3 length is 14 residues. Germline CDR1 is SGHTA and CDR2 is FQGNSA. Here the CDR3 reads CASSLGGSAETQYF. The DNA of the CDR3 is TGTGCCAGCAGCTTAGGAGGTAGCGCCGAGACCCAGTACTTC.

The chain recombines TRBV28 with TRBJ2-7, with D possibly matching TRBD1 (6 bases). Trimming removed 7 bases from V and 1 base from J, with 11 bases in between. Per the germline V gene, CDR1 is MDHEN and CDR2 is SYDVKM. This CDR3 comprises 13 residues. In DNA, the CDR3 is TGTGCCAGCAACCCACAGGGTTCCTACGAGCAGTACTTC. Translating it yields CASNPQGSYEQYF. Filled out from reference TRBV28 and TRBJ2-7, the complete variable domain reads DVKVTQSSRYLVKRTGEKVFLECVQDMDHENMFWYRQDPGLGLRLIYFSYDVKMKEKGDIPEGYSVSREKKERFSLILESASTNQTSMYLCASNPQGSYEQYFGPGTRLTVT.

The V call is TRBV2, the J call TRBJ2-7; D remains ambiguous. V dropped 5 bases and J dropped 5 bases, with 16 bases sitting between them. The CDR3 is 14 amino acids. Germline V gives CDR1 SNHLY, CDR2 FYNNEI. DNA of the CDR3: TGTGCCAGCAGTCCGAGCCAAATGATACACGAGCAGTACTTC. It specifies CASSPSQMIHEQYF.

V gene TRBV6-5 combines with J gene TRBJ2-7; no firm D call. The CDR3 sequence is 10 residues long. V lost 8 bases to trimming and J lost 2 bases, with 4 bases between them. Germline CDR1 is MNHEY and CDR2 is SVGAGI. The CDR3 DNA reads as TGTGCCAGCGGAGCCTACGAGCAGTACTTC. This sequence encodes CASGAYEQYF.

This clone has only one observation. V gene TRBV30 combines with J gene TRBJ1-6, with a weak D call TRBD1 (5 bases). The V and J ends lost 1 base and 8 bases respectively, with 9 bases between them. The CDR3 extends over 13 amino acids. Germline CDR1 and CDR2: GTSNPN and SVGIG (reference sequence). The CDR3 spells CAWSGRVDSPLHF. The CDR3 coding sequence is TGTGCCTGGAGTGGCAGGGTGGATTCACCCCTCCACTTT.

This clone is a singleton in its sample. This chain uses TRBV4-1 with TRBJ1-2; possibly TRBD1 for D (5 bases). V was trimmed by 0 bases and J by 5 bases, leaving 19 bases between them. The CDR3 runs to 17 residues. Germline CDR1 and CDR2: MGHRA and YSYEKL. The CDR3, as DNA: TGCGCCAGCAGCCAAGACGGCGGGCACCGGGAGGGGTATGGCTACACCTTC. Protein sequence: CASSQDGGHREGYGYTF.

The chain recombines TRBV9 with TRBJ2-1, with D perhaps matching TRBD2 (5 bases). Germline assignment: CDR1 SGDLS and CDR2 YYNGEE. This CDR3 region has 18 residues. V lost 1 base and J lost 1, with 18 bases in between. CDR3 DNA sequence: TGTGCCAGCAGCGTAAATCCTGGAGGACTTAAATCCTACAATGAGCAGTTCTTC. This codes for CASSVNPGGLKSYNEQFF. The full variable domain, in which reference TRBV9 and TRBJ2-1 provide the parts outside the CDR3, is DSGVTQTPKHLITATGQRVTLRCSPRSGDLSVYWYQQSLDQGLQFLIQYYNGEERAKGNILERFSAQQFPDLHSELNLSSLELGDSALYFCASSVNPGGLKSYNEQFFGPGTRLTVL.

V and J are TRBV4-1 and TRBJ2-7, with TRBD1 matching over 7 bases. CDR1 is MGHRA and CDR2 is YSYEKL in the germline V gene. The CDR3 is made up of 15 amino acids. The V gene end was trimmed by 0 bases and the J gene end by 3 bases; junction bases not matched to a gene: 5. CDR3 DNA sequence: TGCGCCAGCAGCCAAGATTCCCAGGGGGTCTACGAGCAGTACTTC. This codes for CASSQDSQGVYEQYF.

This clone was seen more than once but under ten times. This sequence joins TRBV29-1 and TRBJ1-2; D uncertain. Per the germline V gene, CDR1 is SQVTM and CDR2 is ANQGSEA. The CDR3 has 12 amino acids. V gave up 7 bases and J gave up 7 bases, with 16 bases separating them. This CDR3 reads CSALVEAAGYTF. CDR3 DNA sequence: TGCAGCGCCCTAGTCGAGGCTGCTGGCTACACCTTC.

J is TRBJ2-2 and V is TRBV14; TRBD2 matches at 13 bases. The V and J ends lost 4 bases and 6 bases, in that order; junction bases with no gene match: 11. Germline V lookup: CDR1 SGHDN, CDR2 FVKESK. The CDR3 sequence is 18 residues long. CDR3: CASSRIRLAGGGAGELFF. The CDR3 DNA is TGTGCCAGCAGCCGAATAAGACTAGCGGGAGGCGGCGCCGGGGAGCTGTTTTTT. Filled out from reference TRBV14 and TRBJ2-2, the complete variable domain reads EAGVTQFPSHSVIEKGQTVTLRCDPISGHDNLYWYRRVMGKEIKFLLHFVKESKQDESGMPNNRFLAERTGGTYSTLKVQPAELEDSGVYFCASSRIRLAGGGAGELFFGEGSRLTVL.

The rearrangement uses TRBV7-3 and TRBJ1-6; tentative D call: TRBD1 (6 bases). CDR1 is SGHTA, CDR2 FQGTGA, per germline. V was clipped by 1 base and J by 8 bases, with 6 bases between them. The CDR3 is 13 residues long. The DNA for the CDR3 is TGTGCCAGCAGCTTAAAGGGGGATTCACCCCTCCACTTT. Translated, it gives CASSLKGDSPLHF.

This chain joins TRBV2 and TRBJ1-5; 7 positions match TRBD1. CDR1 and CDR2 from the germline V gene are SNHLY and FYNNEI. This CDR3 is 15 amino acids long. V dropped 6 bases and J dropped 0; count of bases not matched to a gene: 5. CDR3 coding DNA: TGTGCCAGCAGGAGGGACAGAAATAGCAATCAGCCCCAGCATTTT. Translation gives CASRRDRNSNQPQHF.

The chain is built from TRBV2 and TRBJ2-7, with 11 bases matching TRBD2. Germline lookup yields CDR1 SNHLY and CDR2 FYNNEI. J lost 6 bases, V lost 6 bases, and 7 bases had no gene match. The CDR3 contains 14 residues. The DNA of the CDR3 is TGTGCCAGCAGCCTTAGCGGGAGGGCGGGCGAGCAGTACTTC. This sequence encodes CASSLSGRAGEQYF.